Each of the 6 T cell receptor beta chains below was sequenced from the same sample in a study of T cells in tuberculosis. Sorting used thawed, overnight-rested PBMC stained with anti-CD3, a viability dye and GMM-loaded CD1B tetramer. CD1B tetramers were loaded with Rhodococcus equi-derived C32 glucose monomycolate. Clones were read by immunoSEQ multiplex PCR, and TCRdb kept only the in-frame ones, dropping some. The sample contains 88,000 or so clones, roughly 93% of which appear only once. Input material: CD1b-GMM tetramer-negative cells sorted from PBMCs. Every receptor here comes from an adult woman with latent tuberculosis.

To note about this clone: The junction departs from the called germline gene at one end, perhaps through a read error. This chain joins TRBV2 and TRBJ2-1, with D tentatively TRBD2 (5 bases). This CDR3 has 13 residues. CDR1 SNHLY and CDR2 FYNNEI come from the germline V gene. The CDR3 bases are TGTGCCAGCAGTTCTCAACTAGACCGGAAAGCCATCTTC. It is translated as CASSSQLDRKAIF. Complete variable domain (other parts from reference TRBV2 and TRBJ2-1): EPEVTQTPSHQVTQMGQEVILRCVPISNHLYFYWYRQILGQKVEFLVSFYNNEISEKSEIFDDQFSVERPDGSNFTLKIRSTKLEDSAMYFCASSSQLDRKAIFGPGTRLTVL.

This clone occurred once. This chain links TRBV6-4 with TRBJ1-5; maybe TRBD1 (6 bases). The CDR3 extends over 17 amino acids. The ends were cut back, 2 bases at V and 6 bases at J, with 20 bases in the middle. Germline values: CDR1 MRHNA, CDR2 SNTAGT. CDR3 sequence reads: CASSDDRGRGMIQPQHF. For the CDR3, the DNA is TGTGCCAGCAGTGACGATCGGGGGCGGGGGATGATTCAGCCCCAGCATTTT.

This clone has a single count. The chain uses TRBV4-1 and TRBJ2-5; 8 nucleotides agree with TRBD1. V shed 2 bases, J shed 4 bases, and the junction held 6 bases outside the gene matches. The germline gives CDR1 MGHRA, CDR2 YSYEKL. The CDR3 is 15 residues long. The CDR3 sequence: CASSQPGGFGETQYF. CDR3 sequence (DNA): TGCGCCAGCAGCCAACCAGGGGGCTTTGGAGAGACCCAGTACTTC.

V and J are TRBV5-1 and TRBJ2-5; 13 bases agree with TRBD2. The V gene end was trimmed by 4 bases and the J gene end by 1 base; junction bases not matched to a gene: 4. Germline assignment: CDR1 SGHRS and CDR2 YFSETQ. This CDR3 contains 16 residues. The CDR3: CASSPLAGGIQETQYF. The CDR3 DNA follows: TGCGCCAGCAGCCCACTAGCGGGGGGGATCCAAGAGACCCAGTACTTC.

J is TRBJ2-5 and V is TRBV4-1, with 10 positions matching TRBD2. This CDR3 contains 16 residues. J was trimmed by 5 bases and V by 4 bases; bases with no gene match: 10. The germline gives CDR1 MGHRA, CDR2 YSYEKL. CDR3 bases: TGCGCCAGCAGCCCCTTAGCGGGGGGCCTAAGGGAGACCCAGTACTTC. This encodes CASSPLAGGLRETQYF.

This clone was recorded once. The rearrangement joins TRBV6-5 to TRBJ2-5, with a tentative D call TRBD2 (6 bases). Germline CDR1 reads MNHEY; CDR2 reads SVGAGI. The CDR3 extends over 16 amino acids. With 2 bases removed from V and 2 bases from J, the gap between germline ends came to 15 bases. CDR3 amino acids: CASSYVAGMRQETQYF. In DNA, the CDR3 is TGTGCCAGCAGTTACGTTGCGGGGATGAGGCAAGAGACCCAGTACTTC.